The following is a T cell receptor (beta chain) sequence with its context. The specificity of this receptor is unknown. Base-call qualities are not available, and no considerably larger clone is one nucleotide away. This record belongs to a study of blood T cell repertoires in COVID-19 (dated by TCRdb to the early 2020s). For context, the study as a whole: Samples from collaborators originated in the United States, Italy and Spain and spanned both the acute and convalescent phases of COVID-19. The repertoires were released in a freely available public database intended as a resource for research on the immune response to SARS-CoV-2. Subjects who had been exposed to COVID-19, were actively infected with it, or had recovered from it provided the deeply sampled blood TCRbeta repertoires that made up the dataset. HLA class I and class II types, where available, came from metadata supplied by the sample provider rather than from assay-based typing. A de-identified subject ID, COVID-19 status, age in years and sex were almost always included in the sample metadata. The material from the prospective study consisted of cDNA or gDNA derived from T cells, B-cell-depleted T cells, or PBMCs. Samples came from the ongoing ImmuneRACE study (first 160 participants) plus 1,254 subjects from 6 global collaborators.

TCRbeta CDR3 regions were amplified from genomic DNA using the immunoSEQ Assay, a bias-controlled multiplex PCR. The authors processed their data as follows. The number of nucleated cells in each sample was estimated by amplification of reference gene primers within the assay. To quantify the absolute abundance of each unique TCRbeta CDR3 rearrangement, sequence reads were collapsed and filtered. For each sample, productive Simpson clonality was calculated as the square root of Simpson's diversity index over productive rearrangements. TCRdb carries this immuneACCESS record with in-frame sequences only. Its versions omit some clonotypes, under half of them owing to an unresolved V gene in the studies checked, with the rest unexplained. The DNA gave D and trimming, while V, J and clone size come from that table. In all, the sample holds 200,000 to 300,000 clones, and roughly 86% of those were seen once. The ten largest account for 4% of the sample.

The collaborating institutions used their own protocols to collect whole blood in K2EDTA tubes. For TCRbeta analysis, collaborators shipped samples in one of three forms: frozen whole blood, isolated PBMCs, or DNA extracted from either of those sample types. Study-level results and caveats: The quantity of clinical and demographic metadata differed by source and by participant and was supplied without curation.

Taken from the germline V gene, the CDR1 and CDR2 loops are SQVTM and ANQGSEA. From V the trimming removes 7 bases and from J it removes 2 bases, while the gene matches leave 3 bases of the junction unaccounted for. Including cysteine and phenylalanine, the CDR3 has 12 amino acids. Of the read, only the CDR3 DNA is kept; its 36 bases are in frame from base 1. Recombination joined TRBV29-1 with TRBJ1-2; 8 junctional bases match TRBD1. This receptor was taken from a man aged 45-60 years with acute or convalescent COVID-19. The sequenced sample consisted of peripheral blood. CDR3 loop: CSARTGNYGYTF. The DNA reads TGCAGCGCTCGGACAGGGAACTATGGCTACACCTTC.